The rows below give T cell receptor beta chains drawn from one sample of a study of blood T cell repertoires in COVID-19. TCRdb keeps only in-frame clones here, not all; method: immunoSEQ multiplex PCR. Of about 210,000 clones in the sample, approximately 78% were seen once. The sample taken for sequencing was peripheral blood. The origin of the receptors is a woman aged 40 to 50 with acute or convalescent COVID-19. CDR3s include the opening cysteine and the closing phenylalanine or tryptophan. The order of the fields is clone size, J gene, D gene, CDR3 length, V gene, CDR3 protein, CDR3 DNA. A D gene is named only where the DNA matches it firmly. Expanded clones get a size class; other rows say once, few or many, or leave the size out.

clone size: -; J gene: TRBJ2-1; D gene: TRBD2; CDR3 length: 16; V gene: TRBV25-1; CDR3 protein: CASNPPGLAGGNEQFF; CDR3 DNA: TGTGCCAGCAACCCCCCCGGACTAGCGGGGGGGAATGAGCAGTTCTTC
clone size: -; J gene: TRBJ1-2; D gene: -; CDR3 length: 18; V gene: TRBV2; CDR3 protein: CASSEARRASWGNYGYTF; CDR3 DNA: TGTGCCAGCAGTGAAGCGAGGAGGGCTTCTTGGGGTAACTATGGCTACACCTTC
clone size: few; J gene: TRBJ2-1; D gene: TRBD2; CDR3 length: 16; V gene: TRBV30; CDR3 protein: CAWSVIAGGGANEQFF; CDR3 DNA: TGTGCCTGGAGTGTGATAGCGGGGGGGGGAGCCAATGAGCAGTTCTTC
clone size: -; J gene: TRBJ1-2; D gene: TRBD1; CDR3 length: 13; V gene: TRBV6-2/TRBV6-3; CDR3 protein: CASSLGTVYGYTF; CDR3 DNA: TGTGCCAGCAGTTTGGGGACAGTCTATGGCTACACCTTC
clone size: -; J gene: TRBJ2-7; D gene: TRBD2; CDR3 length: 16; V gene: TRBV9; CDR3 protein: CASSPYPGTSEYEQYF; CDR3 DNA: TGTGCCAGCAGCCCTTATCCCGGGACTAGCGAGTACGAGCAGTACTTC
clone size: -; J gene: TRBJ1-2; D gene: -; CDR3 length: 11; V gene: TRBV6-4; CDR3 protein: CASKGGDGYTF; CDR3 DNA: TGTGCCAGCAAGGGGGGGGATGGCTACACCTTC
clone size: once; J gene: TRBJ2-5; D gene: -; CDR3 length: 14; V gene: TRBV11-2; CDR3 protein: CASSFVVPQETQYF; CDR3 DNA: TGTGCCAGCAGCTTTGTCGTCCCTCAAGAGACCCAGTACTTC
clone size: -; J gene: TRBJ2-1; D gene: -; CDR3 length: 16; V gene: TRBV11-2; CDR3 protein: CASSLGLTRIDNEQFF; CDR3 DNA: TGTGCCAGCAGCTTAGGGTTGACTAGGATAGACAATGAGCAGTTCTTC
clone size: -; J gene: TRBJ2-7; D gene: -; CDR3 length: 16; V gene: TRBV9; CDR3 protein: CASSAGLANPNYEQYF; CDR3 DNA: TGTGCCAGCAGCGCCGGGCTAGCAAATCCTAACTACGAGCAGTACTTC
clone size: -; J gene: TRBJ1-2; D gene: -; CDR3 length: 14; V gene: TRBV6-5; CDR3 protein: CASGVPPTSYGYTF; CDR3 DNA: TGTGCCAGCGGGGTGCCTCCCACTAGCTATGGCTACACCTTC
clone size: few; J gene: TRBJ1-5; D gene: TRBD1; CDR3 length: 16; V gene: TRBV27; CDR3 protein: CASSSDRAGSNQPQHF; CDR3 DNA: TGTGCCAGCAGTTCAGACAGGGCCGGTAGCAATCAGCCCCAGCATTTT
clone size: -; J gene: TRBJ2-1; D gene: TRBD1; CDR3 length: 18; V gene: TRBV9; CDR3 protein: CASSGRDRGYPIRNEQFF; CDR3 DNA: TGTGCCAGCAGCGGCCGGGACAGGGGGTACCCAATACGCAATGAGCAGTTCTTC
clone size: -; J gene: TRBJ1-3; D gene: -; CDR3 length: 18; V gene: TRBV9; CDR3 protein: CASSSRGGRPSSGNTIYF; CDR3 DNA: TGTGCCAGCAGCTCCCGAGGGGGACGCCCGAGCTCTGGAAACACCATATATTTT
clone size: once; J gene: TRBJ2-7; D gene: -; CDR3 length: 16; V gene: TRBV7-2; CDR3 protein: CASSLLSTLQLGEQYF; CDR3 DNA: TGTGCCAGCAGCTTACTCTCGACACTCCAGCTGGGCGAGCAGTACTTC
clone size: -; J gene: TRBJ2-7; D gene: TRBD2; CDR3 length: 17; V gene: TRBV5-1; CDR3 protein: CASRQRPGLADLYEQYF; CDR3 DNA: TGCGCCAGCAGACAAAGACCGGGACTAGCGGACCTCTACGAGCAGTACTTC
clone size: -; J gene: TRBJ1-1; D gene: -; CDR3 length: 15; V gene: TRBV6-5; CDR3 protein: CASRKGYRFNTEAFF; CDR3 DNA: TGTGCCAGCAGGAAGGGATACAGGTTTAACACTGAAGCTTTCTTT
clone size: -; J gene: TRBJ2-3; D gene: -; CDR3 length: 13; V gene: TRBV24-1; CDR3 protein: CATSEPRQDTQYF; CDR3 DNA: TGTGCCACCAGTGAGCCGCGACAGGATACGCAGTATTTT
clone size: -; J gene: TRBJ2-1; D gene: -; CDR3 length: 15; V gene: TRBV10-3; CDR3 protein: CAIRNPRVPGREQFF; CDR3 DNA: TGTGCCATCAGAAACCCCAGGGTACCGGGCAGAGAGCAGTTCTTC
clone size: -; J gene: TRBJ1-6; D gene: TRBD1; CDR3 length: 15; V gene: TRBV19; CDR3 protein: CASSTLTGGASPLHF; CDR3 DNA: TGTGCCAGTAGTACACTGACAGGGGGCGCGTCACCCCTCCACTTT
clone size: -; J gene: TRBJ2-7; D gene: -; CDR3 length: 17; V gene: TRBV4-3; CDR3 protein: CASSQDQSWPSSYEQYF; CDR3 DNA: TGCGCCAGCAGCCAAGATCAATCATGGCCCAGCTCCTACGAGCAGTACTTC
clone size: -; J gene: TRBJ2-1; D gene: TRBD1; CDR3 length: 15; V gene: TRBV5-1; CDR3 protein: CASSLQQGGNNEQFF; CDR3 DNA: TGCGCCAGCAGCCTGCAACAGGGGGGAAACAATGAGCAGTTCTTC
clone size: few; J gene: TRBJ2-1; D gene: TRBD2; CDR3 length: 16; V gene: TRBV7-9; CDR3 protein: CASSYGLATSYNEQFF; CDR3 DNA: TGTGCCAGCAGCTACGGACTAGCGACCTCCTACAATGAGCAGTTCTTC
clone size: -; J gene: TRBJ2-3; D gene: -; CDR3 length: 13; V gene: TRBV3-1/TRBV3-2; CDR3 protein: CASSRRGTDTQYF; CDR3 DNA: TGTGCCAGCAGCCGGCGGGGCACAGATACGCAGTATTTT
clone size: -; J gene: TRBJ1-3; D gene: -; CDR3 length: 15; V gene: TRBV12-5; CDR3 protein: CASGLDLNSGNTIYF; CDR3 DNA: TGTGCTAGTGGTTTGGACTTAAACTCTGGAAACACCATATATTTT
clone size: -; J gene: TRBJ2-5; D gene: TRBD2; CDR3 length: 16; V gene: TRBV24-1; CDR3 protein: CATSEGSGRALETQYF; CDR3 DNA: TGTGCCACCAGTGAGGGAAGCGGGAGGGCCTTAGAGACCCAGTACTTC
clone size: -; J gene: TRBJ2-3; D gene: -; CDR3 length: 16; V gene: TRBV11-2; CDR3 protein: CASSLSTSSGSGTQYF; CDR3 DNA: TGTGCCAGCAGCTTATCGACTAGTTCGGGGTCGGGTACGCAGTATTTT
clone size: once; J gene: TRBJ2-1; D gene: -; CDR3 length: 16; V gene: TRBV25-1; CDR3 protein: CASIVTVGVEWVEQFF; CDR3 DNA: TGTGCCAGCATTGTGACCGTAGGGGTAGAATGGGTTGAGCAGTTCTTC
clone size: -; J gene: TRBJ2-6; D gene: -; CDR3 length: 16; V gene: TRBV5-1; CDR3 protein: CASSLSGLSGANVLTF; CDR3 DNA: TGCGCCAGCAGCTTAAGTGGACTCTCTGGGGCCAACGTCCTGACTTTC
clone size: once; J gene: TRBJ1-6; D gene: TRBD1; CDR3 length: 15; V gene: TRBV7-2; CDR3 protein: CASSTRQGYNSPLHF; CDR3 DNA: TGTGCCAGCAGCACCCGACAGGGCTATAATTCACCCCTCCACTTT
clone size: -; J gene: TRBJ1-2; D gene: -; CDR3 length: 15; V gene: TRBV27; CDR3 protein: CASSPVQRRLEGYTF; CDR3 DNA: TGTGCCAGCAGTCCAGTCCAACGGCGCCTGGAGGGCTACACCTTC
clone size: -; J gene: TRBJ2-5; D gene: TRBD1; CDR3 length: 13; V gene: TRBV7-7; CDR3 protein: CASSSDRVETQYF; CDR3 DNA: TGTGCCAGCAGCAGCGACAGGGTGGAGACCCAGTACTTC
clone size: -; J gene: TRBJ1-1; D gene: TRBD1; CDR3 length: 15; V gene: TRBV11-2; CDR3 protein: CASSARDRGNTEAFF; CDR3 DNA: TGTGCCAGCAGCGCCCGGGACAGGGGGAACACTGAAGCTTTCTTT
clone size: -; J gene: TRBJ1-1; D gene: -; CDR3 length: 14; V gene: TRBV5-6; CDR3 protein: CASSTGAVNTEAFF; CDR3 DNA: TGTGCCAGCAGCACCGGTGCGGTGAACACTGAAGCTTTCTTT
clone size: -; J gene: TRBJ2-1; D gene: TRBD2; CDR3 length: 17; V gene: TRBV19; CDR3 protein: CASSISFGAGGPLEQFF; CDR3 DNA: TGTGCCAGTAGTATTTCTTTCGGCGCGGGAGGGCCATTAGAGCAGTTCTTC
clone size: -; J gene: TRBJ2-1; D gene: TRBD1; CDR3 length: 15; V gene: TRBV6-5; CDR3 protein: CASSYSTDRSNEQFF; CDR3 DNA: TGTGCCAGCAGTTACTCGACGGACAGGAGCAATGAGCAGTTCTTC
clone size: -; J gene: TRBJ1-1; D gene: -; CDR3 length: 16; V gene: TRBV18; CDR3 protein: CASSPPGGGRRTEAFF; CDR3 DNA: TGTGCCAGCTCACCACCGGGGGGGGGCCGGAGGACTGAAGCTTTCTTT
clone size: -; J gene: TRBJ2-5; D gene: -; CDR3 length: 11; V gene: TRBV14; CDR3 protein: CASSQSNFQYF; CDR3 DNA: TGTGCCAGCAGCCAATCAAATTTCCAGTACTTC
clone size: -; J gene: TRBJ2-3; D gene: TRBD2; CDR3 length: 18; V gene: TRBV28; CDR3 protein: CASSLGGSGAPPADTQYF; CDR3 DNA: TGTGCCAGCAGTTTAGGGGGAAGCGGGGCTCCTCCGGCAGATACGCAGTATTTT
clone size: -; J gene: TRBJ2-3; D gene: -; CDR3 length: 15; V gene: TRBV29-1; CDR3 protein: CSVVPRRGGADTQYF; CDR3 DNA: TGCAGCGTTGTCCCTCGCAGAGGAGGGGCAGATACGCAGTATTTT
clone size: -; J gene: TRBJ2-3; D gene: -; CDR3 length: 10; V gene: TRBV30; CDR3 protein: CAWKRDTQYF; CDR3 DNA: TGTGCCTGGAAGAGAGATACGCAGTATTTT
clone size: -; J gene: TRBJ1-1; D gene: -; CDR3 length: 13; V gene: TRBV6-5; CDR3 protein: CAILPRGNTEAFF; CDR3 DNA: TGTGCCATCCTCCCTCGGGGGAACACTGAAGCTTTCTTT
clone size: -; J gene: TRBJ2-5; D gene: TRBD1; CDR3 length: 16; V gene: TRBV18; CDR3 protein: CASSPKLGQGQETQYF; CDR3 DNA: TGTGCCAGCTCACCAAAACTAGGACAGGGCCAAGAGACCCAGTACTTC
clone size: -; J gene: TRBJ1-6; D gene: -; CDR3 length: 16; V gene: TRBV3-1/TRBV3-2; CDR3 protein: CASSHHRTANSSPLHF; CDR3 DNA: TGTGCCAGCAGCCATCACAGGACCGCTAATTCGTCACCCCTCCACTTT
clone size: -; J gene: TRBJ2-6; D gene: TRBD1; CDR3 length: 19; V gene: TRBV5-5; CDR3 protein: CASSLGRDSSYSGANVLTF; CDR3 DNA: TGTGCCAGCAGCTTGGGAAGGGACAGTAGTTACTCTGGGGCCAACGTCCTGACTTTC
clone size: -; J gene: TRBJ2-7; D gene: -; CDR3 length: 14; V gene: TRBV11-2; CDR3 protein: CASSLGHGTYEQYF; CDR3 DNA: TGTGCCAGCAGCCTTGGACACGGTACCTACGAGCAGTACTTC